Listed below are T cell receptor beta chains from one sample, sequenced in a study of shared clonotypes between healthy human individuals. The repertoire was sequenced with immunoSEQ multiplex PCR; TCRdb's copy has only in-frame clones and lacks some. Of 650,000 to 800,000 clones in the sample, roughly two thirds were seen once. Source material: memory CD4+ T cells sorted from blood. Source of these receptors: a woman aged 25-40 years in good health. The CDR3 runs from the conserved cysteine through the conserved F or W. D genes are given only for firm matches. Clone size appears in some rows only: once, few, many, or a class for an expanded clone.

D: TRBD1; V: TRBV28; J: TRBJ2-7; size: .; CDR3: CASSLPGTGVHEQYF; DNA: TGTGCCAGCAGTTTGCCGGGGACAGGGGTCCACGAGCAGTACTTC
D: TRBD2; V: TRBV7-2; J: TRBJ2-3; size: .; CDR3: CASSFGLAGDTQYF; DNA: TGTGCCAGCAGCTTTGGGCTAGCGGGAGATACGCAGTATTTT
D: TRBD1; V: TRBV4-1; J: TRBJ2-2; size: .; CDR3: CASSQRTGLNTGELFF; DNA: TGCGCCAGCAGCCAAAGGACAGGGCTAAACACCGGGGAGCTGTTTTTT
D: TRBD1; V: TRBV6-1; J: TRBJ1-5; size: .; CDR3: CASSVEGQGQKPQHF; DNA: TGTGCCAGCAGTGTAGAGGGACAGGGTCAAAAGCCCCAGCATTTT
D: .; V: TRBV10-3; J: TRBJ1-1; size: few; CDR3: CAISEGGWINITEAFF; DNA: TGTGCCATCAGTGAGGGGGGCTGGATTAATATCACTGAAGCTTTCTTT
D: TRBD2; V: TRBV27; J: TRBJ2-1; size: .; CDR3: CASSLMLAGYEGEQFF; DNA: TGTGCCAGCAGTTTGATGCTAGCGGGATATGAGGGTGAGCAGTTCTTC
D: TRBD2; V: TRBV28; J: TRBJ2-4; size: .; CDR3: CASSFDWTSGLGNIQYF; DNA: TGTGCCAGCAGTTTCGATTGGACTAGCGGATTAGGAAACATTCAGTACTTC
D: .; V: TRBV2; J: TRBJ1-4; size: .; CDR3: CASSEEGHVFF; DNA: TGTGCCAGCAGTGAAGAGGGACACGTGTTTTTT
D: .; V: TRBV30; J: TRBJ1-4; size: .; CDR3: CAWSRYNEKLFF; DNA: TGTGCCTGGAGTCGTTATAATGAAAAACTGTTTTTT
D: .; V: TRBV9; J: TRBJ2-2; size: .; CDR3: CASSVASTGELFF; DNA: TGTGCCAGCAGCGTAGCGTCCACCGGGGAGCTGTTTTTT
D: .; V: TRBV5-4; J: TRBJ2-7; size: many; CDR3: CASSLREQYF; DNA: TGTGCCAGCAGCTTGAGGGAGCAGTACTTC
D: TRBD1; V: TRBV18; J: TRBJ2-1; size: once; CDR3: CASSPPVDRARNEQFF; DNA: TGTGCCAGCTCACCACCGGTGGACAGGGCTAGAAATGAGCAGTTCTTC
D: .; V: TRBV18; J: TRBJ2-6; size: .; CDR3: CASSPSGANVLTF; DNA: TGTGCCAGCTCCCCTTCTGGGGCCAACGTCCTGACTTTC
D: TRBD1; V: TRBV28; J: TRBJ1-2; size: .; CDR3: CASSVTGPTGRGYTF; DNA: TGTGCCAGCAGTGTGACAGGGCCGACGGGACGCGGCTACACCTTC
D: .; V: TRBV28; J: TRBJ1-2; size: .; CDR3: CASSPPGGLYGYTF; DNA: TGTGCCAGCAGTCCCCCCGGGGGGTTATATGGCTACACCTTC
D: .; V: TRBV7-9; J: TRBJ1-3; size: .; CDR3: CASSLVYSAGGSGNTIYF; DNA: TGTGCCAGCAGCTTAGTTTATTCGGCTGGGGGCTCTGGAAACACCATATATTTT
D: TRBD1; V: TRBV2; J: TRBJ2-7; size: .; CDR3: CASWEPGQGRYEQYF; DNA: TGTGCCAGCTGGGAACCGGGACAGGGTAGATACGAGCAGTACTTC
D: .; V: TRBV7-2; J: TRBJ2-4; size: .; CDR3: CASSPTVLAKNIQYF; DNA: TGTGCCAGCAGCCCCACTGTGCTAGCCAAAAACATTCAGTACTTC
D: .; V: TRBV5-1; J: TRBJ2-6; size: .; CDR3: CASSVGSGANVLTF; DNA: TGCGCCAGCAGCGTAGGGTCTGGGGCCAACGTCCTGACTTTC
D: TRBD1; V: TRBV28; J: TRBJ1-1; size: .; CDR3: CASTGGAGGTEAFF; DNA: TGTGCCAGCACAGGGGGCGCGGGGGGCACTGAAGCTTTCTTT
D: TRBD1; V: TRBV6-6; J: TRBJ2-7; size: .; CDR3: CASRPRTGAYEQYF; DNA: TGTGCCTCAAGGCCCCGAACAGGGGCCTACGAGCAGTACTTC
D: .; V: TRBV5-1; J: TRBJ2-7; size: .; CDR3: CASSLAGSYEQYF; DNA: TGCGCCAGCAGCTTGGCCGGTTCCTACGAGCAGTACTTC
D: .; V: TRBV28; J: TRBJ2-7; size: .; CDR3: CASGTQGHEQYF; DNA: TGTGCCAGCGGAACTCAGGGGCACGAGCAGTACTTC
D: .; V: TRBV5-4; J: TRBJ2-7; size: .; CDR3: CASSSGVDPYEQYF; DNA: TGTGCCAGCAGCTCCGGGGTGGACCCATACGAGCAGTACTTC
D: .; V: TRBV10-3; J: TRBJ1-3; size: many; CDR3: CAISPTERSDTIYF; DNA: TGTGCCATCAGTCCGACAGAACGGTCGGACACCATATATTTT
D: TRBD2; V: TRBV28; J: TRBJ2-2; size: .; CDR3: CASSTSVRGRALSNTGELFF; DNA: TGTGCCAGCAGCACTTCAGTCCGCGGGAGGGCCTTGTCCAACACCGGGGAGCTGTTTTTT
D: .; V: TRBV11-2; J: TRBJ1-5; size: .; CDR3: CASPPTVNQPQHF; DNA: TGTGCCAGCCCCCCGACCGTCAATCAGCCCCAGCATTTT
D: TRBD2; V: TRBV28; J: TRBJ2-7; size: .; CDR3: CASSFAGGRHYEQYF; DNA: TGTGCCAGCAGTTTTGCGGGAGGACGGCACTACGAGCAGTACTTC
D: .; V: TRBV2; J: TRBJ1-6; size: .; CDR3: CASSRGVSPLHF; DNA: TGTGCCAGCAGTCGCGGGGTCTCACCCCTCCACTTT
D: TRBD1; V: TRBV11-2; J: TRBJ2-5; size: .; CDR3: CASSSNRGETQYF; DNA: TGTGCCAGCAGCTCGAACAGGGGGGAGACCCAGTACTTC
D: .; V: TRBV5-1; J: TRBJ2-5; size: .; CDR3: CASSFGPRGETQYF; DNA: TGCGCCAGCAGCTTTGGGCCCCGGGGCGAGACCCAGTACTTC
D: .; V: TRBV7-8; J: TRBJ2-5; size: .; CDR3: CASSLVRETQYF; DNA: TGTGCCAGCAGCTTAGTAAGAGAGACCCAGTACTTC
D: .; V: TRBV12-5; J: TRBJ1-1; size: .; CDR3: CASGLVLGMTAEAFF; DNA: TGTGCTAGTGGTTTGGTCCTCGGGATGACAGCTGAAGCTTTCTTT
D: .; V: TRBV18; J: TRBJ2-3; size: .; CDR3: CASSFPLSTDTQYF; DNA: TGTGCCAGCTCATTCCCTCTGAGCACAGATACGCAGTATTTT
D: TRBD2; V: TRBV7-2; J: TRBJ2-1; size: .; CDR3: CASSPGLDTYNEQFF; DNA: TGTGCCAGCAGCCCCGGACTAGATACCTACAATGAGCAGTTCTTC
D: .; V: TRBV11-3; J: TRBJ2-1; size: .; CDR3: CASSLYGGSRSNEQFF; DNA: TGTGCCAGCAGCTTATATGGTGGGAGTCGGTCCAATGAGCAGTTCTTC
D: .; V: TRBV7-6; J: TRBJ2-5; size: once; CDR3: CASSEGGIQYF; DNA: TGTGCCAGCAGCGAGGGGGGGATACAGTACTTC
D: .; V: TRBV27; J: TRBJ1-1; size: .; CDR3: CASRDRPTDKAFF; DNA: TGTGCCAGCAGAGACAGGCCTACCGATAAAGCTTTCTTT
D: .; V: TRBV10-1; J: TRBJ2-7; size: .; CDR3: CASRQTVGRGEQYF; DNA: TGCGCCAGCAGGCAAACGGTGGGTAGGGGCGAGCAGTACTTC
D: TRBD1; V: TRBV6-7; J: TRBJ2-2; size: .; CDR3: CASGRDRRYRTGELFF; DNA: TGTGCCAGCGGCAGGGACAGAAGATATAGGACCGGGGAGCTGTTTTTT
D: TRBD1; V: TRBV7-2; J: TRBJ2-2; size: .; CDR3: CASSTTGWDTGELFF; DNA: TGTGCCAGCAGCACGACAGGGTGGGACACCGGGGAGCTGTTTTTT
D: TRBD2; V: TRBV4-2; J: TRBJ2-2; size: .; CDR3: CASSQLPGLAGYTGELFF; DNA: TGTGCCAGCAGCCAACTACCCGGACTAGCGGGGTACACCGGGGAGCTGTTTTTT
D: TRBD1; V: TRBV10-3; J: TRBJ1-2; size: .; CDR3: CAITPGQGHGYTF; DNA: TGTGCCATCACCCCCGGACAGGGGCATGGCTACACCTTC
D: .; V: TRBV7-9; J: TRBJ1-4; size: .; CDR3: CASRPTRGEKLFF; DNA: TGTGCCAGCAGACCTACAAGAGGCGAAAAACTGTTTTTT